Listed here are 18 T cell receptor beta chains from one sample, sequenced in a study of cytomegalovirus exposure and HLA in healthy donors. The PCR contained 60 Vbeta and 13 Jbeta primers. TCRdb keeps only in-frame clones here, not all; method: immunoSEQ multiplex PCR. The sample has over 150,000 clones, about four fifths seen once. The sample comprised PBMCs. The receptors here all came from a girl under 18 in good health and CMV-seropositive.

The chain is built from TRBV4-3 and TRBJ1-4; 9 bases match TRBD1. With 1 base clipped from V and 8 bases from J, the junction kept 5 bases outside the gene matches. CDR3 size: 15 residues. In germline, CDR1 is LGHNA, CDR2 YSLEER. The CDR3 protein is CASSQVEQGAEKLFF. CDR3 nucleotides: TGCGCCAGCAGCCAAGTTGAACAGGGGGCGGAAAAACTGTTTTTT.

This rearrangement joins TRBV10-3 to TRBJ1-5; TRBD1 matches 8 bases. This CDR3 spans 17 amino acids. The trim removed 2 bases at V and 2 bases at J, leaving 8 bases unmatched. Germline CDR1 reads ENHRY; CDR2 reads SYGVKD. The CDR3, as DNA: TGTGCCATCAGTGAGCATCAGGGGGCGGCCCGCAATCAGCCCCAGCATTTT. Protein: CAISEHQGAARNQPQHF.

This clone was seen just once. The chain combines TRBV4-1 with TRBJ2-2; 7 bases map to TRBD1. The CDR3 covers 16 residues. V lost 0 bases and J lost 3; bases outside the gene matches: 4. Germline lookup yields CDR1 MGHRA and CDR2 YSYEKL. The CDR3 region is CASSQEQGTYTGELFF. CDR3 sequence (DNA): TGCGCCAGCAGCCAAGAACAGGGGACGTACACCGGGGAGCTGTTTTTT.

This chain links TRBV18 with TRBJ1-2; D gene ambiguous. Trimming cost V 2 bases and J 3 bases, with 7 bases left between them. CDR3 length: 13 residues. Germline V CDR1 and CDR2: KGHSH, LQKENI. In nucleotides, the CDR3 is TGTGCCAGCTCACCAGAGGGCTACTATGGCTACACCTTC. This encodes CASSPEGYYGYTF.

V gene TRBV11-3 combines with J gene TRBJ2-7, with D possibly TRBD2 on 5 matching bases. The CDR3 runs 14 residues. Germline CDR1 reads SGHNT; CDR2 reads YENEEA. With 5 bases removed from V and 5 bases from J, the gap between germline ends came to 16 bases. The CDR3 here is CASSHGLAPHEQYF. CDR3 nucleotide sequence: TGTGCCAGCAGCCATGGACTCGCCCCCCACGAGCAGTACTTC.

This clone was found once. The V gene is TRBV12-5, the J gene TRBJ2-2, with D perhaps TRBD1 (5 bases). Germline V lookup: CDR1 LGHNT, CDR2 FRNRAP. Trimming shortened V by 2 bases and J by 5 bases, and 6 bases separated the two germline ends. The CDR3 consists of 13 residues. The CDR3: CASGLSGTGELFF. The DNA of the CDR3 is TGTGCTAGTGGTTTGTCAGGGACCGGGGAGCTGTTTTTT.

The V gene is TRBV29-1, the J gene TRBJ1-2; TRBD1 is a possible D gene (6 bases). V was shortened by 6 bases and J by 7 bases, with 15 bases between the two germline ends. This CDR3 is 12 amino acids long. Looked up from germline, CDR1 is SQVTM and CDR2 is ANQGSEA. CDR3 sequence: CSVRDKVVGYTF. CDR3 DNA: TGCAGCGTCCGGGACAAGGTCGTTGGCTACACCTTC.

This clone has a single count. J is TRBJ1-2 and V is TRBV7-9; perhaps TRBD1 as D (5 bases). In germline, CDR1 is SEHNR, CDR2 FQNEAQ (reference sequence). The V gene lost 5 bases and the J gene lost 1 base, with 20 bases spanning the gap. CDR3 length: 17 residues. The chain's CDR3 is CASSRGTVSPLNYGYTF. CDR3 nucleotide sequence: TGTGCCAGCAGCCGAGGGACTGTCAGCCCCCTTAACTATGGCTACACCTTC.

The chain is built from TRBV10-1 and TRBJ2-5, with D uncertain. CDR1 is WNHNN, CDR2 SYGVQD, per germline (reference sequence). V lost 2 bases and J lost 4, with 11 bases in between. CDR3 length equals 14 residues. CDR3 residues: CASSEDLVGETQYF. DNA for the CDR3: TGCGCCAGCAGTGAGGATCTAGTGGGAGAGACCCAGTACTTC.

The CDR3 sequence is CASSAQQGSGTEAFF. The CDR3 DNA sequence: TGTGCCAGCAGCGCTCAACAGGGTTCAGGCACTGAAGCTTTCTTT. The chain combines TRBV6-1 with TRBJ1-1; a possible D gene is TRBD1 (6 bases). Per germline, CDR1 MNHNS and CDR2 SASEGT. This CDR3 has 15 amino acids. V lost 6 bases and J 4 bases, leaving 18 bases between the germline ends.

This chain links TRBV7-9 with TRBJ1-4, with D tentatively TRBD1 (6 bases). The V end was cut by 3 bases, the J end by 17 bases, with 28 bases between. Germline CDR1 SEHNR, CDR2 FQNEAQ (reference sequence). The CDR3 extends over 16 amino acids. CDR3 nucleotide sequence: TGTGCCAGCAGCTTTTTGGGGGACACCCTCCTTGGACCAATCTTTTTT. Amino acids: CASSFLGDTLLGPIFF.

This clone is a singleton in its sample. This chain connects TRBV14 to TRBJ1-2, with D unresolved. The germline gives CDR1 SGHDN, CDR2 FVKESK. This CDR3 contains 13 residues. V lost 2 bases and J 1 base, leaving 5 bases between the germline ends. As DNA, the CDR3 is TGTGCCAGCAGCCAAAACTTTAACTATGGCTACACCTTC. Its translation is CASSQNFNYGYTF.

In this sample, this clone turned up once. The V gene is TRBV29-1, the J gene TRBJ2-7; TRBD1 matches at 9 bases. The CDR3 sequence is 13 residues long. After removal of 6 bases from V and 2 bases from J, the junction contained 5 bases not matched to a gene. CDR1 is SQVTM, CDR2 ANQGSEA, per germline. This CDR3 is CSVRTGVTYEQYF. In DNA, the CDR3 is TGCAGCGTCAGGACAGGGGTAACCTACGAGCAGTACTTC.

This chain connects TRBV11-3 to TRBJ1-1, with D possibly TRBD1 on 5 matching bases. The germline CDR1 and CDR2 sequences are SGHNT and YENEEA. The V gene lost 5 bases and the J gene lost 0 bases, with 10 bases spanning the gap. The length of the CDR3 is 14 residues. CDR3 region: CASSRQYMNTEAFF. As DNA, the CDR3 is TGTGCCAGCAGCCGACAGTACATGAACACTGAAGCTTTCTTT. The full variable domain, in which reference TRBV11-3 and TRBJ1-1 provide the parts outside the CDR3, is EAGVVQSPRYKIIEKKQPVAFWCNPISGHNTLYWYLQNLGQGPELLIRYENEEAVDDSQLPKDRFSAERLKGVDSTLKIQPAELGDSAVYLCASSRQYMNTEAFFGQGTRLTVV.

The gene calls are TRBV2 and TRBJ2-1; 13 bases match TRBD2. CDR1 and CDR2 from the germline V gene are SNHLY and FYNNEI. V lost 6 bases to trimming and J lost 7 bases; unmatched junction nucleotides: 6. The CDR3 has 15 amino acids. The CDR3 coding sequence is TGTGCCAGCAGGTCCGGGACTAGCGGGGATAATGAGCAGTTCTTC. Translated: CASRSGTSGDNEQFF.

The table lists this clone with a count of one. The chain has TRBV9 and TRBJ2-5, with TRBD2 identical over 10 bases. This CDR3 spans 17 amino acids. CDR1 and CDR2 from the germline V gene are SGDLS and YYNGEE. J was trimmed by 0 bases and V by 0 bases; bases with no gene match: 5. CDR3 region: CASSVVKRGGYQETQYF. The DNA for the CDR3 is TGTGCCAGCAGCGTAGTAAAGCGGGGGGGGTACCAAGAGACCCAGTACTTC.

The rearrangement joins TRBV7-2 to TRBJ2-3, with 11 bases aligning to TRBD2. The germline V gene has CDR1 SGHTA and CDR2 FQGNSA. J was trimmed by 4 bases and V by 5 bases; bases with no gene match: 8. The CDR3 consists of 16 residues. In nucleotides, the CDR3 is TGTGCCAGCAGCGCGGTACTAGCGGGGGACTCAGATACGCAGTATTTT. Protein sequence: CASSAVLAGDSDTQYF. Filled out from reference TRBV7-2 and TRBJ2-3, the complete variable domain reads GAGVSQSPSNKVTEKGKDVELRCDPISGHTALYWYRQSLGQGLEFLIYFQGNSAPDKSGLPSDRFSAERTGGSVSTLTIQRTQQEDSAVYLCASSAVLAGDSDTQYFGPGTRLTVL.

This clone was seen a single time. This chain connects TRBV4-1 to TRBJ2-7; 10 bases align to TRBD1. The V segment lost 4 bases and the J segment 6 bases; nucleotides outside the gene matches: 9. This CDR3 contains 15 residues. Per the germline V gene, CDR1 is MGHRA and CDR2 is YSYEKL. CDR3 coding DNA: TGCGCCAGCAGCCCCTACCCGGGACAGGGGTTCGAGCAGTACTTC. Protein sequence: CASSPYPGQGFEQYF.